This TCR beta chain stems from a study of cytotoxic CD8 clonotypes in ibrutinib-treated CLL. Using immunoSEQ multiplex PCR, the repertoire was profiled, and TCRdb retains in-frame clones only, with some absent. This sample has about 300,000 clones; approximately 79% occur once, and the top ten carry 5.6%. This clone was observed once. The CDR3 has 14 residues. Germline CDR1 reads SGHAT; CDR2 reads FQNNGV. V was shortened by 4 bases and J by 0 bases, with 10 bases between the two germline ends. The sequencing here drew on PBMCs, taken at disease progression, from a patient treated with ibrutinib. This chain links TRBV11-2 with TRBJ2-7, with a possible D match to TRBD2 (6 bases). The sequence was collected from a human donor with chronic lymphocytic leukemia. The CDR3 loop is CASSWAGSSYEQYF. In DNA, the CDR3 is TGTGCCAGCAGCTGGGCGGGGTCCTCCTACGAGCAGTACTTC.